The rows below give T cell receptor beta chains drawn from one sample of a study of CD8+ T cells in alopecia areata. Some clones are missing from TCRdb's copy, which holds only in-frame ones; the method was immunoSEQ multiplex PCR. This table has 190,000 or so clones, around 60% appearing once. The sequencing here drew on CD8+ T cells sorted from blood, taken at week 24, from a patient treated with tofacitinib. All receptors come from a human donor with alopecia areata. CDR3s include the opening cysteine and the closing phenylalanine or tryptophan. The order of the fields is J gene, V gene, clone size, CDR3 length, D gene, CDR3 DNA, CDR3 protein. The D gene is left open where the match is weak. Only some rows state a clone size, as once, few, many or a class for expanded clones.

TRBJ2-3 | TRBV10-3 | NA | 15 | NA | TGTGCCATCAGCCTCAGGAAAAACCTCACAGATACGCAGTATTTT | CAISLRKNLTDTQYF
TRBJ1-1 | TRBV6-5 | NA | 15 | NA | TGTGCCAGCAGCCCCTTTCAGGGGATGAACACTGAAGCTTTCTTT | CASSPFQGMNTEAFF
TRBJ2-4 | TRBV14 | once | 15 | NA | TGTGCCAGCAGCATAGGGATTCAGTCCAAAAACATTCAGTACTTC | CASSIGIQSKNIQYF
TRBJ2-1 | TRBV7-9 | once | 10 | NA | TGTGCCAGCAGCCGGCTTGAGCAGTTCTTC | CASSRLEQFF
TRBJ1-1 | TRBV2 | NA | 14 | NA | TGTGCCAGCAGTGACGGGGAGGCGAACACTGAAGCTTTCTTT | CASSDGEANTEAFF
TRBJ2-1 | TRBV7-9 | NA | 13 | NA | TGTGCCAGCAGCTCCGGGACGTACAATGAGCAGTTCTTC | CASSSGTYNEQFF
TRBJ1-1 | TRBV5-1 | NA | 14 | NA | TGCGCCAGCAGCTTCCGGGGCCCGAACACTGAAGCTTTCTTT | CASSFRGPNTEAFF
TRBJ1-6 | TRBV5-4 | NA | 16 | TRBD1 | TGTGCCAGCAGCTTTCAATACAGGGGCTGGAATTCACCCCTCCACTTT | CASSFQYRGWNSPLHF
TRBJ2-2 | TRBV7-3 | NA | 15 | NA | TGTGCCAGCAGCTTATACCAGGGGAGGGCCGGGGAGCTGTTTTTT | CASSLYQGRAGELFF
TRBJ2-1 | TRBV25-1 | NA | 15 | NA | TGTGCCACCGGGGGCCGGGACCAGCCCTACAATGAGCAGTTCTTC | CATGGRDQPYNEQFF
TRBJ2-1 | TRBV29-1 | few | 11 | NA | TGCAGCGTTGAGGGATACAATGAGCAGTTCTTC | CSVEGYNEQFF
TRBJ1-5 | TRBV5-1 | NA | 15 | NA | TGCGCCAGCAGCCCGGACAGTTCGGAGAATCAGCCCCAGCATTTT | CASSPDSSENQPQHF
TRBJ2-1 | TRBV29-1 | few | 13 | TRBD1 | TGCAGCGTTGAGGGGACAGCTTTGATTGAGCAGTTCTTC | CSVEGTALIEQFF
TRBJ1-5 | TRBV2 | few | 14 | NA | TGTGCCAGCAGCCGCGGGACGGAAAATCAGCCCCAGCATTTT | CASSRGTENQPQHF
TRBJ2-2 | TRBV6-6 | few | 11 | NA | TGTGCCAGCAGTTACGAAGGGGAGCTGTTTTTT | CASSYEGELFF
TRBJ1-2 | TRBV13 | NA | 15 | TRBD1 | TGTGCCAGCAGCTCATCGGACAGGGGGAGTAGAAGCTACACCTTC | CASSSSDRGSRSYTF
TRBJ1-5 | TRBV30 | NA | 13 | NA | TGTGCCTGGAGTGTTGGGGGCAATCAGCCCCAGCATTTT | CAWSVGGNQPQHF
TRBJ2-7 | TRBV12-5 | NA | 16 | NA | TGTGCTAGTGGCGGAAAGGACCGACACCCCCTATACGAGCAGTACTTC | CASGGKDRHPLYEQYF
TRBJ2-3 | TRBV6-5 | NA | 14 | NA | TGTGCCAGCAGGGGAGCGAGTAGCACAGATACGCAGTATTTT | CASRGASSTDTQYF
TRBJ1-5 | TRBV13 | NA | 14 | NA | TGTGCCAGCAGCTTAGGCCAGGCAGATCAGCCCCAGCATTTT | CASSLGQADQPQHF
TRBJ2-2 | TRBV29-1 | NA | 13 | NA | TGCAGCGTTGATACAGGGCGGGCCGGGGAGCTGTTTTTT | CSVDTGRAGELFF
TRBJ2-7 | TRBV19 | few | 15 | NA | TGTGCCAGTAGTACCCCCGGAGGGGGGGGTTACGAGCAGTACTTC | CASSTPGGGGYEQYF
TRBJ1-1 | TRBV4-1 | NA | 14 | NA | TGCGCCAGCAGCCATGAGGGGCTCTCTGCTGAAGCTTTCTTT | CASSHEGLSAEAFF
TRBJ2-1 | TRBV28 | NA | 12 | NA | TGTGCCAGCAGTTTTGGTGGGACACAGCAGTTCTTC | CASSFGGTQQFF
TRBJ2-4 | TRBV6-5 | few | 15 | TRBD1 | TGTGCCAGCAGTTCCCCCTGGGACAGGAGGGACATTCAGTACTTC | CASSSPWDRRDIQYF
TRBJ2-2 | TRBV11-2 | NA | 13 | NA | TGTGCCAGCAGCTTAACAGATCCCGGGGAGCTGTTTTTT | CASSLTDPGELFF
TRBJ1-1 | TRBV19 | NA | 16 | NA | TGTGCCAGTAGTATGAACAGGGTGGGAATGAACACTGAAGCTTTCTTT | CASSMNRVGMNTEAFF
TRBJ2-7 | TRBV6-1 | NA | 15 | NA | TGTGCCAGCAGTGAAGCCGCGACAGTCTCCTACGAGCAGTACTTC | CASSEAATVSYEQYF
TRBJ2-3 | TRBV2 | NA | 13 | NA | TGTGCCAGCAGTGTAACTACTAGGGATACGCAGTATTTT | CASSVTTRDTQYF
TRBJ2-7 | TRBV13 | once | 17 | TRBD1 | TGTGCCAGCAGCTTAGCCCTGGGACAGCCGAGCTCCTACGAGCAGTACTTC | CASSLALGQPSSYEQYF
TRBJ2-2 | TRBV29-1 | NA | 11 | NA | TGCAGCGGAGGGGTGGACGGGGAGCTGTTTTTT | CSGGVDGELFF
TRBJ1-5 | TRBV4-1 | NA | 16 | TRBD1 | TGCGCCAGCAGCCAGGGACAGGGAATTTACAATCAGCCCCAGCATTTT | CASSQGQGIYNQPQHF
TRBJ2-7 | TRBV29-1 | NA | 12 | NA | TGCAGCGTCGGACTCGGAACCTACGAGCAGTACTTC | CSVGLGTYEQYF
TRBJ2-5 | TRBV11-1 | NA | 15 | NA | TGTGCCAGCAGCCCCTATCGAGGCAGCCAAGAGACCCAGTACTTC | CASSPYRGSQETQYF
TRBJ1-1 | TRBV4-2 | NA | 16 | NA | TGTGCCAGCAGCCAAGAATTGGACAGCATACTATCTGAAGCTTTCTTT | CASSQELDSILSEAFF
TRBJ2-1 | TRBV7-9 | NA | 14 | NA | TGTGCCAGCAGCTTTCTGGAACAGCCCAATGAGCAGTTCTTC | CASSFLEQPNEQFF
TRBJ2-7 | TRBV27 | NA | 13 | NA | TGTGCCAGCAGTCAGGGAGGAACCGACGAGCAGTACTTC | CASSQGGTDEQYF
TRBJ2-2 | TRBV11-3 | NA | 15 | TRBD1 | TGTGCCAGCAGCTCGACAGGGTTAAGTGGCGGGGAGCTGTTTTTT | CASSSTGLSGGELFF
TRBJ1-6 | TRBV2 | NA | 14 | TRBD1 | TGTGCCAGCAGCGAGACAGGGGATAATTCACCCCTCCACTTT | CASSETGDNSPLHF
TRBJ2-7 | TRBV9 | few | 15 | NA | TGTGCCAGCTCCGGGACGGGGGCCCTCCCCTACGAGCAGTACTTC | CASSGTGALPYEQYF
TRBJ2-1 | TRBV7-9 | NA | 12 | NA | TGTGCCAGCAGCCGCGAGGGGGAGGAGCAGTTCTTC | CASSREGEEQFF
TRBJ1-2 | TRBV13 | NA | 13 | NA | TGTGCCAGCAGGGGGATCTCTAACTATGGCTACACCTTC | CASRGISNYGYTF
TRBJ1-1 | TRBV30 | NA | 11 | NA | TGTGCCTGGAGAACCCTACAAGGGGCTTTCTTT | CAWRTLQGAFF
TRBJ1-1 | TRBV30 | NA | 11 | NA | TGTGCCTGGAGTATCTCCGTGAGAGCTTTCTTT | CAWSISVRAFF
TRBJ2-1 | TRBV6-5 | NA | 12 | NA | TGTGCCAGCAGTTACGGGAGCAATGAGCAGTTCTTC | CASSYGSNEQFF
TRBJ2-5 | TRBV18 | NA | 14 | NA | TGTGCCAGCTCACCAGGGGAGCGACCACAGACCCAGTACTTC | CASSPGERPQTQYF
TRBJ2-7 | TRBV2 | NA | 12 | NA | TGTGCCAGCAGTCCGGTGGAGTACGAGCAGTACTTC | CASSPVEYEQYF
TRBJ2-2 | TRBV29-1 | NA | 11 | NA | TGCAGCGTGGTCGAGACCGGGGAGCTGTTTTTT | CSVVETGELFF